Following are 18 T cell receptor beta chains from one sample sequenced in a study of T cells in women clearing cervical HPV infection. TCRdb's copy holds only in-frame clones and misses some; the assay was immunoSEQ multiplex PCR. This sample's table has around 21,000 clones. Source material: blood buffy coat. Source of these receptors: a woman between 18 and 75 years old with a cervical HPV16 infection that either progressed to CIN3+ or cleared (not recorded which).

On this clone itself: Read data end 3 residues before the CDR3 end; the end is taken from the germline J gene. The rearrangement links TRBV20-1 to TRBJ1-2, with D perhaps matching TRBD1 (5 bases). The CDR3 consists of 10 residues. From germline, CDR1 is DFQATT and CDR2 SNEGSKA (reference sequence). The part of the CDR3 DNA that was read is TGCAGTGCTAGCCGACAGGGC. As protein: CSASRQG. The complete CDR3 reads CSASRQGYTF.

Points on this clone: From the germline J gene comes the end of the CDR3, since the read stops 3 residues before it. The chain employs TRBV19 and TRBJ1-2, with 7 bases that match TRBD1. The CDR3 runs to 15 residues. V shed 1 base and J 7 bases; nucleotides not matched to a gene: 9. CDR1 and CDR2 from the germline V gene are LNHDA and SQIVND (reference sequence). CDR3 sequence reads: CASSIVPTGVGGYTF. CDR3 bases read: TGTGCCAGTAGTATAGTCCCTACAGGGGTTGGTGGC.

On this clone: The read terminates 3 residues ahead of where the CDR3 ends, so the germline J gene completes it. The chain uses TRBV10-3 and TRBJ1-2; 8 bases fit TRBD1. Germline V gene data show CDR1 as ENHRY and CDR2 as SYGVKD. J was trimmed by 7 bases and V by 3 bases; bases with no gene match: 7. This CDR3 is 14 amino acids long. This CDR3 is CAISEGQGARGYTF. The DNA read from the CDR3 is TGTGCCATCAGTGAAGGCCAGGGGGCTCGTGGC.

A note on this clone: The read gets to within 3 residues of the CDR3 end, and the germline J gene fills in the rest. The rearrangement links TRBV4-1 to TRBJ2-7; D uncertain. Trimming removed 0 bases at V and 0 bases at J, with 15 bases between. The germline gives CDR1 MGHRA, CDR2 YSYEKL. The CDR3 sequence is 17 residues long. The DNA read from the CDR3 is TGCGCCAGCAGCCAAGAAGATGGCGCCAGGAGCTCCTACGAG. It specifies CASSQEDGARSSYE. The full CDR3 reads CASSQEDGARSSYEQYF.

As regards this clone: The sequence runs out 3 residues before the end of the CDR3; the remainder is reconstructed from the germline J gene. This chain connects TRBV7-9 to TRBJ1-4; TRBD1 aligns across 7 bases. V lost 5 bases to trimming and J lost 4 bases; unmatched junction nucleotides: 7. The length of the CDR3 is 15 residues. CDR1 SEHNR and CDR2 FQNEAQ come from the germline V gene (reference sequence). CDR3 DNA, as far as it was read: TGTGCCAGCAGCCCCGGGACAGCTATTAATGAAAAA. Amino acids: CASSPGTAINEK. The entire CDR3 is CASSPGTAINEKLFF. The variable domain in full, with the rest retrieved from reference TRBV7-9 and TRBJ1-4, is DTGVSQNPRHKITKRGQNVTFRCDPISEHNRLYWYRQTLGQGPEFLTYFQNEAQLEKSRLLSDRFSAERPKGSFSTLEIQRTEQGDSAMYLCASSPGTAINEKLFFGSGTQLSVL.

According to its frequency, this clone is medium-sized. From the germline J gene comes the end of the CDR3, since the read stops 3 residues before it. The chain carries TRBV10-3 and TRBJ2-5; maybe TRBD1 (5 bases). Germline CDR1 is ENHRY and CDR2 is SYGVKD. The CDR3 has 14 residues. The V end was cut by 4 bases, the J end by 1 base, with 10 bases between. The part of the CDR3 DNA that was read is TGTGCCATCAGTGTTGGGCAGGGCCAAGAGACC. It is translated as CAISVGQGQET. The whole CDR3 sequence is CAISVGQGQETQYF.

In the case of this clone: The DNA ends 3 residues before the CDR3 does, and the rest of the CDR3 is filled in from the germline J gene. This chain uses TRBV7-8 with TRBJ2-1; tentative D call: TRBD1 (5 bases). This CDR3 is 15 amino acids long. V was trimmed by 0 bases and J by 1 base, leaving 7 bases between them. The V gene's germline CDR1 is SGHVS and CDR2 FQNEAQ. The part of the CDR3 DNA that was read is TGTGCCAGCAGCTTAGCGGCAGGGTCCTACAATGAG. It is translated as CASSLAAGSYNE. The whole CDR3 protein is CASSLAAGSYNEQFF.

The CDR3 region is CASSRRAGETGGSNNSPLHF. CDR3 DNA, as far as it was read: TGTGCCAGCAGCCGAAGGGCCGGGGAAACAGGGGGCTCTAATAATTCACCC. The J gene is TRBJ1-6, the V gene TRBV4-2; 9 nucleotides line up with TRBD1. The CDR3 goes on 3 residues after the read ends, and that part is filled in from the germline J gene. Germline V gives CDR1 LGHNA, CDR2 YNFKEQ. The CDR3 has 20 residues. Germline trimming cut 4 bases from V and 5 bases from J; bases unmatched to any gene: 18.

The sequenced CDR3 bases are TGTGCCAGTTGGTACGGTACTACTCAGCCC. Translation: CASWYGTTQP. The complete CDR3 sequence is CASWYGTTQPQHF. The chain uses TRBV2 and TRBJ1-5, with D unclear. The missing CDR3 end, 3 residues past where the read stops, is filled in from the germline J gene. The CDR3 sequence is 13 residues long. Germline V gene lookup returns CDR1 SNHLY and CDR2 FYNNEI. Between the trimmed V and J ends, which lost 9 bases and 6 bases, there was a span of 15 bases. The entire variable domain, with the rest obtained from reference TRBV2 and TRBJ1-5, is as follows: EPEVTQTPSHQVTQMGQEVILRCVPISNHLYFYWYRQILGQKVEFLVSFYNNEISEKSEIFDDQFSVERPDGSNFTLKIRSTKLEDSAMYFCASWYGTTQPQHFGDGTRLSIL.

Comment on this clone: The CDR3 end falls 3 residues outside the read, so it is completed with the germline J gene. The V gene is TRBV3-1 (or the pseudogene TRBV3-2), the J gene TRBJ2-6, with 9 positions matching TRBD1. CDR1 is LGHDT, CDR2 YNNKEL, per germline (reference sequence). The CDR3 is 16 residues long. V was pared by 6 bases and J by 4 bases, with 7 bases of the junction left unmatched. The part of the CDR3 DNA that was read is TGTGCCAGCAGTCCGACAGGGGGATCCGGGGCCAACGTC. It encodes CASSPTGGSGANV. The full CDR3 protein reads CASSPTGGSGANVLTF.

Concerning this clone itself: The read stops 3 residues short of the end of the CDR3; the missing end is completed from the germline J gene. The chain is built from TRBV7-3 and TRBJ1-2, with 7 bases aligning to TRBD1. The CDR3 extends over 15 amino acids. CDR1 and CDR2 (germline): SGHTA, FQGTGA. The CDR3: CASSLGAGRGNDYTF. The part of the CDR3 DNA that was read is TGTGCCAGCAGCTTAGGGGCGGGCAGGGGGAATGAC.

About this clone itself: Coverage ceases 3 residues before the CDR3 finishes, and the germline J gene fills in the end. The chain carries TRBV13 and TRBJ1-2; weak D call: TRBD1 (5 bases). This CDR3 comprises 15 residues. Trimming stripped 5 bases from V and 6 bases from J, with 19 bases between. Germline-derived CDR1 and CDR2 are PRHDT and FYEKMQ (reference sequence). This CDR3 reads CASSPPSREKDGYTF. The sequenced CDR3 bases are TGTGCCAGCAGCCCCCCCAGCAGGGAGAAGGATGGC.

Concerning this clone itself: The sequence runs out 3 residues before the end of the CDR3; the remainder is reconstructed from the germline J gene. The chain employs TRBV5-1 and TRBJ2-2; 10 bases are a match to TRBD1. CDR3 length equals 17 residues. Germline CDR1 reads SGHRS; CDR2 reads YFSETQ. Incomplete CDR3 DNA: TGCGCCAGCAGCCCGGGACAGGGGAACTCCTATAATTCACCG. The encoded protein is CASSPGQGNSYNSP. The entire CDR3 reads CASSPGQGNSYNSPLFF.

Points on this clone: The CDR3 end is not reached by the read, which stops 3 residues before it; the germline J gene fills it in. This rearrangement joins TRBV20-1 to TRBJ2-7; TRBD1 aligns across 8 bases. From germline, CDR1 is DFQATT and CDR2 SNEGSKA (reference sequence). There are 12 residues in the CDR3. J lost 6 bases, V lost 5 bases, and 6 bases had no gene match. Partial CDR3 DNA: TGCAGTGCTTCCCGACAGGGGCGCGAG. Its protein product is CSASRQGRE. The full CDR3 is CSASRQGREQYF.

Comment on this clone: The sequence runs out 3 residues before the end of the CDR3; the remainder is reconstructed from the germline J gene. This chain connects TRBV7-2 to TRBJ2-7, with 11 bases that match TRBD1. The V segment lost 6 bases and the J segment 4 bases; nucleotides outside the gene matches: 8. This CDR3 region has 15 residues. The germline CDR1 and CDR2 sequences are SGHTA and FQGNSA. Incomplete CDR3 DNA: TGTGCCAGCAGTACAGGGACAGGGGGGAGGTACGAG. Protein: CASSTGTGGRYE. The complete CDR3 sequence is CASSTGTGGRYEQYF.

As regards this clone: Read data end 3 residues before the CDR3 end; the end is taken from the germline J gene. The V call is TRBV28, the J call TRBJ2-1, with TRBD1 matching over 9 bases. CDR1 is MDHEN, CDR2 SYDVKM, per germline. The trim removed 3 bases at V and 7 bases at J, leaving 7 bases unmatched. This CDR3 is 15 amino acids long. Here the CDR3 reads CASSFWTGDLNEQFF. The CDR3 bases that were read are TGTGCCAGCAGTTTTTGGACAGGGGATTTGAATGAG.

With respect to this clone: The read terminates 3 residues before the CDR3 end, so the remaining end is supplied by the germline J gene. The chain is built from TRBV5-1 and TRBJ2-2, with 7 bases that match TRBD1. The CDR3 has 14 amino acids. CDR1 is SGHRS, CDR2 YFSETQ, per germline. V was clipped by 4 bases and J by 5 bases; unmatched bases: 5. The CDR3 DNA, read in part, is TGCGCCAGCAGCCGGGACAGAGCGACCGGGGAG. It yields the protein CASSRDRATGE. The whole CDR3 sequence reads CASSRDRATGELFF.

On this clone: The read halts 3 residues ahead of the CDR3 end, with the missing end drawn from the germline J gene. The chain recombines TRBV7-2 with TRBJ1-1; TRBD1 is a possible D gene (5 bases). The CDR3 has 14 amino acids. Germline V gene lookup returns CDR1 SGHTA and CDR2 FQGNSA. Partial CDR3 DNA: TGTGCCAGCAGCTTGGGGGGGACCCTGCGGACC. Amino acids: CASSLGGTLRT. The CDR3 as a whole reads CASSLGGTLRTAFF.